The 20 T cell receptor beta chains below come from one sample, sequenced in a study of blood T cell repertoires in COVID-19 (dated by TCRdb to 2020 to 2021). The method behind the library was the immunoSEQ multiplex PCR assay. The source is immuneACCESS, and TCRdb retained only in-frame sequences with V and J called. Part of the clones is not carried over; for the studies checked, unresolved V genes explain less than half of this, and the remainder is unexplained. This sample gives 100,000 or so clones in total; approximately 81% of them show up just once. Of the sample, approximately 40% is held by the ten largest clones. The material sequenced was peripheral blood. The receptor set was obtained from a man older than 75 with acute or convalescent COVID-19.

The rearrangement links TRBV2 to TRBJ2-2, with TRBD1 matching 8 bases. The CDR3 is 13 amino acids. J was trimmed by 5 bases and V by 6 bases; bases with no gene match: 2. Germline loops: CDR1 SNHLY, CDR2 FYNNEI. This chain's CDR3 is CASRDRETGELFF. The CDR3 DNA follows: TGTGCCAGCAGGGACAGGGAAACCGGGGAGCTGTTTTTT.

This chain connects TRBV7-9 to TRBJ1-2, with a weak D call TRBD1 (6 bases). The CDR3 loop spans 17 amino acids. Trimming took off 5 bases at V and 3 bases at J, with 22 bases between the two ends. CDR1 and CDR2 (germline): SEHNR, FQNEAQ (reference sequence). CDR3 coding DNA: TGTGCCAGCAGCCAAGAAAAGGCGGGGGCATCGGACTATGGCTACACCTTC. This codes for CASSQEKAGASDYGYTF. Drawing the rest from reference TRBV7-9 and TRBJ1-2, the complete variable domain is DTGVSQNPRHKITKRGQNVTFRCDPISEHNRLYWYRQTLGQGPEFLTYFQNEAQLEKSRLLSDRFSAERPKGSFSTLEIQRTEQGDSAMYLCASSQEKAGASDYGYTFGSGTRLTVV.

The chain couples TRBV11-2 to TRBJ2-1; the match to TRBD2 covers 11 bases. After removal of 3 bases from V and 9 bases from J, the junction contained 4 bases not matched to a gene. CDR1 and CDR2 (germline): SGHAT, FQNNGV. The CDR3 is 14 amino acids. The CDR3 coding sequence is TGTGCCAGCAGCTTTATACTAGCGGGAGTTGAGCAGTTCTTC. Translation gives CASSFILAGVEQFF. The full variable domain, completed using reference TRBV11-2 and TRBJ2-1, is EAGVAQSPRYKIIEKRQSVAFWCNPISGHATLYWYQQILGQGPKLLIQFQNNGVVDDSQLPKDRFSAERLKGVDSTLKIQPAKLEDSAVYLCASSFILAGVEQFFGPGTRLTVL.

The sample holds a few counts of this clone. The chain combines TRBV2 with TRBJ2-1, with D maybe TRBD1 (6 bases). Germline values: CDR1 SNHLY, CDR2 FYNNEI. The CDR3 is made up of 15 amino acids. Trimming took 1 base from V and 3 from J, leaving 10 bases between them. The DNA of the CDR3 is TGTGCCAGCAGTGAAGGCAGGGGAAACTACAATGAGCAGTTCTTC. It specifies CASSEGRGNYNEQFF.

The chain uses TRBV30 and TRBJ2-1; 8 bases fit TRBD2. CDR1 is GTSNPN, CDR2 SVGIG, per germline (reference sequence). The CDR3 has 15 amino acids. The junction had 14 bases not matched to a gene; V was cut back by 3 bases and J by 10 bases. CDR3 sequence reads: CAWRGLGGLIKEQFF. The CDR3, as DNA: TGTGCCTGGAGGGGACTAGGAGGCCTAATTAAGGAGCAGTTCTTC.

The J gene is TRBJ2-1, the V gene TRBV2; a possible D gene is TRBD2 (6 bases). This CDR3 is 15 amino acids long. Trimming took off 7 bases at V and 1 base at J, with 14 bases between the two ends. Germline loops: CDR1 SNHLY, CDR2 FYNNEI. The CDR3 is CASKFMAGSYNEQFF. DNA for the CDR3: TGTGCCAGCAAGTTCATGGCGGGATCCTACAATGAGCAGTTCTTC.

This clone came up once. This chain's CDR3 is CASPSTTGELFF. CDR3 nucleotide sequence: TGTGCCAGCCCTAGTACTACCGGGGAGCTGTTTTTT. This chain uses TRBV18 with TRBJ2-2; D remains ambiguous. The CDR3 contains 12 residues. Trimming pared 8 bases from V and 5 bases from J, leaving 9 bases between. The V gene's germline CDR1 is KGHSH and CDR2 LQKENI.

V and J are TRBV5-4 and TRBJ2-2, with 11 positions matching TRBD2. V was clipped by 4 bases and J by 5 bases; unmatched bases: 4. Per germline, CDR1 SGHNT and CDR2 YYREEE (reference sequence). This CDR3 has 15 residues. The CDR3 bases are TGTGCCAGCAGCCTGAGACTAGCGGGAACCGGGGAGCTGTTTTTT. Amino acid sequence: CASSLRLAGTGELFF.

A few counts support this clone. CDR3 sequence reads: CASTTGQPVGEQYF. CDR3 nucleotides: TGTGCCAGCACCACGGGACAGCCCGTGGGCGAGCAGTACTTC. The rearrangement links TRBV28 to TRBJ2-7; 7 bases fit TRBD1. This CDR3 comprises 14 residues. Germline V lookup: CDR1 MDHEN, CDR2 SYDVKM. The V and J ends lost 7 bases and 6 bases, in that order; junction bases with no gene match: 12. Together with reference TRBV28 and TRBJ2-7, the CDR3 gives the full variable domain: DVKVTQSSRYLVKRTGEKVFLECVQDMDHENMFWYRQDPGLGLRLIYFSYDVKMKEKGDIPEGYSVSREKKERFSLILESASTNQTSMYLCASTTGQPVGEQYFGPGTRLTVT.

This clone was counted once. The chain joins TRBV5-1 to TRBJ1-3; tentatively, D is TRBD1 (5 bases). This CDR3 is built from 16 residues. From germline, CDR1 is SGHRS and CDR2 YFSETQ. Trimming cost V 0 bases and J 0 bases, with 10 bases left between them. The CDR3 DNA follows: TGCGCCAGCAGCTTGGCCGGACACCTCTCTGGAAACACCATATATTTT. Its translation is CASSLAGHLSGNTIYF.

The chain combines TRBV27 with TRBJ2-1; a weak D match, TRBD2 (6 bases). Per germline, CDR1 MNHEY and CDR2 SMNVEV (reference sequence). V was trimmed by 7 bases and J by 0 bases, leaving 16 bases between them. This CDR3 is 16 amino acids long. The CDR3 here is CASKPNVADSYNEQFF. CDR3 DNA sequence: TGTGCCAGCAAACCCAATGTAGCGGACTCCTACAATGAGCAGTTCTTC.

This rearrangement joins TRBV24-1 to TRBJ2-3; 7 bases are shared with TRBD1. The CDR3 is made up of 15 amino acids. J was trimmed by 5 bases and V by 4 bases; bases with no gene match: 8. Germline lookup yields CDR1 KGHDR and CDR2 SFDVKD. Here the CDR3 reads CATSDPTGAGDTQYF. In nucleotides, the CDR3 is TGTGCCACCAGTGACCCTACAGGGGCCGGAGATACGCAGTATTTT.

The V gene is TRBV19, the J gene TRBJ1-1; D is undetermined. Looked up from germline, CDR1 is LNHDA and CDR2 is SQIVND (reference sequence). The CDR3 covers 13 residues. Trimming left V 6 bases short and J 1 base short, with 9 bases between. This chain's CDR3 is CASSPLGNTEAFF. In DNA, the CDR3 is TGTGCCAGTAGCCCACTCGGGAACACTGAAGCTTTCTTT.

The J gene is TRBJ2-3, the V gene TRBV5-1, with D perhaps TRBD1 (6 bases). V gave up 2 bases and J gave up 5 bases, with 9 bases separating them. Looked up from germline, CDR1 is SGHRS and CDR2 is YFSETQ. The CDR3 sequence is 13 residues long. CDR3 sequence reads: CASSLSGVDTQYF. In DNA form, the CDR3 reads TGCGCCAGCAGCTTATCAGGGGTAGATACGCAGTATTTT.

The chain couples TRBV9 to TRBJ2-1; 9 bases align to TRBD1. Germline trimming cut 0 bases from V and 6 bases from J; bases unmatched to any gene: 4. The CDR3 consists of 15 residues. The germline gives CDR1 SGDLS, CDR2 YYNGEE. CDR3 amino acids: CASSVAGTGFNEQFF. CDR3 coding DNA: TGTGCCAGCAGCGTAGCCGGGACAGGGTTCAATGAGCAGTTCTTC.

The rearrangement joins TRBV7-9 to TRBJ2-1; 7 bases match TRBD2. This CDR3 has 17 residues. With 0 bases clipped from V and 3 bases from J, the junction kept 8 bases outside the gene matches. CDR1 SEHNR and CDR2 FQNEAQ come from the germline V gene (reference sequence). DNA of the CDR3: TGTGCCAGCAGCTTAGCGCTTGGGCGGGAGTACTACAATGAGCAGTTCTTC. Its protein product is CASSLALGREYYNEQFF.

The rearrangement uses TRBV19 and TRBJ2-2; TRBD2 might be the D (6 bases). The length of the CDR3 is 18 residues. The germline V and J ends were trimmed by 6 bases and 2 bases, with 22 bases remaining between them. CDR1 is LNHDA, CDR2 SQIVND, per germline (reference sequence). The CDR3 is CASSAKPRRRDNTGELFF. CDR3 bases: TGTGCCAGTAGCGCAAAGCCTCGGAGGAGGGATAACACCGGGGAGCTGTTTTTT.

This clone was observed a handful of times. The sample has other DNA sequences that encode this CDR3 too. The chain couples TRBV19 to TRBJ1-2; 8 bases map to TRBD1. The germline V gene has CDR1 LNHDA and CDR2 SQIVND (reference sequence). The CDR3 consists of 13 residues. V gave up 4 bases and J gave up 5 bases; unmatched junction bases: 3. The CDR3 bases are TGTGCCAGTAGTAGAGACAGGGGTTATGGCTACACCTTC. Translating it yields CASSRDRGYGYTF.

V usage is TRBV19 and J usage is TRBJ1-5; D is perhaps TRBD1 (5 bases). This CDR3 comprises 12 residues. The germline V and J ends were trimmed by 4 bases and 4 bases, with 5 bases remaining between them. Germline-derived CDR1 and CDR2 are LNHDA and SQIVND (reference sequence). Written as DNA, the CDR3 is TGTGCCAGTAGTACAGGGAATCAGCCCCAGCATTTT. It encodes CASSTGNQPQHF.

Here the CDR3 reads CAISEFGQGLGELFF. The DNA for the CDR3 is TGTGCCATCAGTGAGTTTGGACAGGGGCTCGGGGAGCTGTTTTTT. This chain connects TRBV10-3 to TRBJ2-2, with 9 bases identical to TRBD1. The CDR3 covers 15 residues. Germline V gene lookup returns CDR1 ENHRY and CDR2 SYGVKD. V gave up 1 base and J gave up 7 bases; unmatched junction bases: 4.